One sample yielded the 24 T cell receptor beta chains listed below, sequenced in a study of blood T cell repertoires in COVID-19. Repertoires were generated with immunoSEQ multiplex PCR, while TCRdb's copy carries only in-frame clones and drops some. The table lists approximately 240,000 clones, 80% to 85% of them singletons. The sample taken for sequencing was peripheral blood. These TCRs come from a young woman who had recovered from COVID-19.

V and J are TRBV6-5 and TRBJ2-1; tentatively, D is TRBD2 (6 bases). CDR1 and CDR2 (germline): MNHEY, SVGAGI. The CDR3 spans 13 residues. V was trimmed by 7 bases and J by 7 bases, leaving 14 bases between them. This chain's CDR3 is CASNSRGANEQFF. The CDR3 nucleotides are TGTGCCAGCAACTCCCGCGGGGCGAATGAGCAGTTCTTC.

This clone has only a few counts. This chain links TRBV6-1 with TRBJ1-2; 8 bases line up with TRBD1. CDR1 is MNHNS and CDR2 is SASEGT in the germline V gene. This CDR3 is 18 amino acids long. The junction had 13 bases not matched to a gene; V was cut back by 2 bases and J by 2 bases. For the CDR3, the DNA is TGTGCCAGCAGTGAATCCCAGGGGGCAGTGGGGTGGAACTATGGCTACACCTTC. It specifies CASSESQGAVGWNYGYTF.

This chain links TRBV6-6 with TRBJ2-7; D perhaps matches TRBD2 (6 bases). CDR1 MNHNY and CDR2 SVGAGI come from the germline V gene (reference sequence). With 0 bases removed from V and 0 bases from J, the gap between germline ends came to 9 bases. The CDR3 length is 15 residues. The CDR3 here is CASSYSAGSSYEQYF. The CDR3, as DNA: TGTGCCAGCAGTTACTCAGCGGGTAGCTCCTACGAGCAGTACTTC.

The V and J genes are TRBV11-2 and TRBJ1-2, with D perhaps TRBD1 (6 bases). Germline V gives CDR1 SGHAT, CDR2 FQNNGV. The length of the CDR3 is 14 residues. Trimming removed 6 bases at V and 8 bases at J, with 19 bases between. In DNA form, the CDR3 reads TGTGCCAGCAGAACCCCCCGACAGGATCTGGGCTACACCTTC. It translates to CASRTPRQDLGYTF.

The genes are TRBV5-4 and TRBJ1-2; 7 positions match TRBD1. This CDR3 has 16 amino acids. The germline CDR1 and CDR2 sequences are SGHNT and YYREEE (reference sequence). The V gene end was trimmed by 0 bases and the J gene end by 1 base; junction bases not matched to a gene: 6. The CDR3 region is CASSLGQGGFNYGYTF. DNA for the CDR3: TGTGCCAGCAGCTTGGGACAGGGCGGTTTTAACTATGGCTACACCTTC.

V is TRBV7-9 and J is TRBJ1-1; D call uncertain. Germline V gene sequence: CDR1 SEHNR, CDR2 FQNEAQ (reference sequence). Trimming pared 3 bases from V and 3 bases from J, leaving 8 bases between. This CDR3 is built from 13 residues. Here the CDR3 reads CASSFPGDTEAFF. The CDR3 DNA is TGTGCCAGCAGCTTCCCCGGGGACACTGAAGCTTTCTTT.

The chain has TRBV28 and TRBJ1-2, with D unclear. Germline V gene lookup returns CDR1 MDHEN and CDR2 SYDVKM. The CDR3 length is 13 residues. V lost 1 base and J 4 bases, leaving 7 bases between the germline ends. CDR3 nucleotides: TGTGCCAGCAGTTTATCTAGTCCCTATGGCTACACCTTC. This codes for CASSLSSPYGYTF.

Turning to this clone: Other DNA sequences in this sample translate to the same CDR3. This rearrangement joins TRBV30 to TRBJ1-6, with D tentatively TRBD1 (5 bases). The V gene lost 0 bases and the J gene lost 9 bases, with 15 bases spanning the gap. Germline V gene lookup returns CDR1 GTSNPN and CDR2 SVGIG (reference sequence). The CDR3 consists of 15 residues. As DNA, the CDR3 is TGTGCCTGGAGTGTCCCAGGGACTGGCGGTTCACCCCTCCACTTT. Encoded protein: CAWSVPGTGGSPLHF.

This clone occurred once. CDR3 protein: CASSHREGEQYF. In nucleotides, the CDR3 is TGTGCCAGCAGCCACAGGGAGGGCGAGCAGTACTTC. The chain carries TRBV3-1 (or the pseudogene TRBV3-2) and TRBJ2-7; 7 nucleotides align to TRBD2. Germline values: CDR1 LGHDT, CDR2 YNNKEL (reference sequence). The CDR3 has 12 residues. J was trimmed by 6 bases and V by 3 bases; bases with no gene match: 2.

The chain links TRBV5-1 to TRBJ2-2, with D possibly TRBD2 on 6 matching bases. Deletions cut 5 bases from V and 6 bases from J, with 20 bases between. CDR3 length: 16 residues. Germline V lookup: CDR1 SGHRS, CDR2 YFSETQ. The CDR3 region has the DNA TGCGCCAGCAGTTGGAAGACTAGGGGCCAAGCCGGGGAGCTGTTTTTT. This gives the protein CASSWKTRGQAGELFF.

V gene TRBV28 combines with J gene TRBJ2-7; D may be TRBD1 (6 bases). V lost 6 bases and J 0 bases, leaving 9 bases between the germline ends. The CDR3 has 13 amino acids. The germline V gene has CDR1 MDHEN and CDR2 SYDVKM. CDR3 in amino acids: CASRTGNSYEQYF. The CDR3 nucleotides are TGTGCCAGCAGAACAGGGAACTCCTACGAGCAGTACTTC.

V is TRBV20-1 and J is TRBJ1-4, with 7 bases aligning to TRBD1. The germline CDR1 and CDR2 sequences are DFQATT and SNEGSKA (reference sequence). The CDR3 has 11 residues. CDR3 residues: CSGQANEKLFF. The CDR3 DNA sequence: TGCAGCGGACAGGCTAATGAAAAACTGTTTTTT.

The J gene is TRBJ2-7, the V gene TRBV5-1; D perhaps matches TRBD2 (6 bases). This CDR3 region has 13 residues. Trimming took 1 base from V and 3 from J, leaving 8 bases between them. The germline gives CDR1 SGHRS, CDR2 YFSETQ. The chain's CDR3 is CASSLPGGYEQYF. The CDR3, as DNA: TGCGCCAGCAGCTTGCCCGGGGGCTACGAGCAGTACTTC.

This rearrangement joins TRBV24-1 to TRBJ2-3, with 7 bases that match TRBD1. The V gene end was trimmed by 1 base and the J gene end by 10 bases; junction bases not matched to a gene: 4. This CDR3 is 13 amino acids long. The V gene's germline CDR1 is KGHDR and CDR2 SFDVKD. DNA for the CDR3: TGTGCCACCAGTGATTTAGTACAGGGGTCGCAGTATTTT. Translating it yields CATSDLVQGSQYF.

The genes are TRBV5-4 and TRBJ2-7; a weak D match, TRBD2 (6 bases). The germline V and J ends were trimmed by 2 bases and 0 bases, with 18 bases remaining between them. The germline V gene encodes CDR1 SGHNT and CDR2 YYREEE (reference sequence). CDR3 length equals 17 residues. The CDR3: CASSLGPAGGSSYEQYF. The CDR3 DNA reads as TGTGCCAGCAGCTTAGGGCCCGCCGGGGGTAGCTCCTACGAGCAGTACTTC.

In nucleotides, the CDR3 is TGTGCCAGCAGCTCATCCCGGGAGTCAGATACGCAGTATTTT. Its translation: CASSSSRESDTQYF. V and J are TRBV11-2 and TRBJ2-3; possible D gene TRBD2, 6 bases. Germline CDR1 SGHAT, CDR2 FQNNGV. Trimming left V 4 bases short and J 4 bases short, with 12 bases between. The CDR3 contains 14 residues.

CDR3 amino acids: CASSLGQGAGYGYTF. CDR3 nucleotide sequence: TGCGCCAGCAGCTTGGGACAGGGGGCCGGGTATGGCTACACCTTC. The rearrangement joins TRBV5-1 to TRBJ1-2; 10 bases agree with TRBD1. J gave up 5 bases and V 0 bases, and 4 bases lay outside the gene matches. Germline V gene sequence: CDR1 SGHRS, CDR2 YFSETQ. The CDR3 has 15 residues.

The chain links TRBV24-1 to TRBJ1-1; no reliable D call. The V gene lost 2 bases and the J gene lost 1 base, with 7 bases spanning the gap. CDR1 KGHDR and CDR2 SFDVKD come from the germline V gene. The CDR3 length is 14 residues. For the CDR3, the DNA is TGTGCCACCAGTGATTCACAATCGAACACTGAAGCTTTCTTT. As protein: CATSDSQSNTEAFF.

The chain uses TRBV4-2 and TRBJ2-2; 8 bases fit TRBD1. This CDR3 is built from 15 residues. J was trimmed by 7 bases and V by 1 base; bases with no gene match: 5. Germline V CDR1 and CDR2: LGHNA, YNFKEQ. CDR3 amino acids: CASSQGQGIGGELFF. The DNA of the CDR3 is TGTGCCAGCAGCCAAGGACAGGGGATAGGCGGGGAGCTGTTTTTT.

The chain is built from TRBV28 and TRBJ1-2; 9 bases match TRBD1. CDR1 MDHEN and CDR2 SYDVKM come from the germline V gene. The ends lost 3 bases at V and 7 bases at J; junction bases unmatched: 9. The CDR3 has 15 residues. CDR3 in amino acids: CASSFFSTGGSGYTF. The CDR3 bases are TGTGCCAGCAGTTTCTTCTCAACAGGGGGCTCTGGCTACACCTTC.

The chain links TRBV11-2 to TRBJ2-7; perhaps TRBD2 as D (6 bases). Per germline, CDR1 SGHAT and CDR2 FQNNGV. The CDR3 length is 15 residues. The V end lost 6 bases, the J end lost 2 bases, and 17 bases lay between the germline ends. The CDR3 DNA follows: TGTGCCAGCAGAAAAAGCGGGTCCTTGCCCTACGAGCAGTACTTC. Translating it yields CASRKSGSLPYEQYF.

This chain uses TRBV2 with TRBJ2-1; 9 bases line up with TRBD2. CDR1 is SNHLY, CDR2 FYNNEI, per germline. V dropped 4 bases and J dropped 4; count of bases not matched to a gene: 2. The CDR3 covers 14 residues. The CDR3 sequence: CASSVTSGYNEQFF. CDR3 DNA: TGTGCCAGCAGTGTGACTAGCGGTTACAATGAGCAGTTCTTC. The full variable domain, in which reference TRBV2 and TRBJ2-1 provide the parts outside the CDR3, is EPEVTQTPSHQVTQMGQEVILRCVPISNHLYFYWYRQILGQKVEFLVSFYNNEISEKSEIFDDQFSVERPDGSNFTLKIRSTKLEDSAMYFCASSVTSGYNEQFFGPGTRLTVL.

The V gene is TRBV5-6, the J gene TRBJ1-4; TRBD1 aligns across 7 bases. The germline gives CDR1 SGHDT, CDR2 YYEEEE. This CDR3 has 14 amino acids. Germline trimming cut 7 bases from V and 7 bases from J; bases unmatched to any gene: 10. Here the CDR3 reads CASASFGQAEKLFF. CDR3 nucleotide sequence: TGTGCCAGCGCATCCTTCGGACAGGCTGAAAAACTGTTTTTT.

The chain links TRBV9 to TRBJ1-5, with D possibly matching TRBD1 (5 bases). CDR1 SGDLS and CDR2 YYNGEE come from the germline V gene. V dropped 1 base and J dropped 6 bases, with 8 bases sitting between them. The CDR3 extends over 13 amino acids. CDR3 in amino acids: CASSVSGIQPQHF. In nucleotides, the CDR3 is TGTGCCAGCAGCGTATCAGGGATTCAGCCCCAGCATTTT.